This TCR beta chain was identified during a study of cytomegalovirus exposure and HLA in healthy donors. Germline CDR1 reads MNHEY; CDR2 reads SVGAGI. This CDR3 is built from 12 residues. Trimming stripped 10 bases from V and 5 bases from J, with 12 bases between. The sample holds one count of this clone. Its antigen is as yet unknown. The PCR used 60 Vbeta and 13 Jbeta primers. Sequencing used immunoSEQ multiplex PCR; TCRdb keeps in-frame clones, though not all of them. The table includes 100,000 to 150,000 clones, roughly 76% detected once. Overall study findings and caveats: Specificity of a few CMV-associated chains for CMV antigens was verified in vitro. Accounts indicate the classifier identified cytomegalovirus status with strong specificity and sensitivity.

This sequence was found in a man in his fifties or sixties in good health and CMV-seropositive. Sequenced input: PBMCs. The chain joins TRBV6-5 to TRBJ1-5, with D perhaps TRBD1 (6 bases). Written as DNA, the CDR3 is TGTGCCACCCGACAGGCGGATCAGCCCCAGCATTTT. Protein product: CATRQADQPQHF.